Shown below are 10 T cell receptor beta chains from a single sample sequenced in a study of a mutant IDH1 vaccine in newly diagnosed glioma. The assay was immunoSEQ multiplex PCR, and TCRdb's table has in-frame clones only and misses some. The sample comprises some 42,000 clones, 83% of which are singletons, and roughly 4.6% rests with the top ten. As to time point: week 35, safety follow-up. It was 300 ug of mutant IDH1 20-mer peptide that made up each vaccine dose, given with topical imiquimod. These receptors are not linked to any known antigen. Here the sequenced sample was PBMCs, taken from a glioma patient whose treatment included an IDH1 peptide vaccine. The receptors stem from a woman aged 50 to 65 with glioma.

The chain is built from TRBV7-2 and TRBJ2-5; no firm D call. Germline CDR1 SGHTA, CDR2 FQGNSA. CDR3 length: 15 residues. V was clipped by 4 bases and J by 4 bases, with 16 bases between them. The CDR3 spells CASSSTPNRIETQYF. The CDR3 DNA sequence: TGTGCCAGCAGCTCCACTCCCAACCGCATAGAGACCCAGTACTTC.

This sequence joins TRBV7-2 and TRBJ2-7; 7 bases map to TRBD1. Germline loops: CDR1 SGHTA, CDR2 FQGNSA. V shed 4 bases and J 3 bases; nucleotides not matched to a gene: 3. CDR3 length: 13 amino acids. Written as DNA, the CDR3 is TGTGCCAGCAGCTGGGGACAGAGCTACGAGCAGTACTTC. It translates to CASSWGQSYEQYF. Variable domain in full (rest from reference TRBV7-2 and TRBJ2-7): GAGVSQSPSNKVTEKGKDVELRCDPISGHTALYWYRQSLGQGLEFLIYFQGNSAPDKSGLPSDRFSAERTGGSVSTLTIQRTQQEDSAVYLCASSWGQSYEQYFGPGTRLTVT.

This chain uses TRBV6-5 with TRBJ2-1; D might be TRBD2 (6 bases). This CDR3 is built from 14 residues. V was pared by 9 bases and J by 8 bases, with 20 bases between. CDR1 is MNHEY and CDR2 is SVGAGI in the germline V gene. DNA of the CDR3: TGTGCCAGTAGACCGGGACTTGACCGGGATGAGCAGTTCTTC. Its protein product is CASRPGLDRDEQFF.

This clone showed up just a few times. The chain employs TRBV18 and TRBJ1-2; no clear D gene. The V gene's germline CDR1 is KGHSH and CDR2 LQKENI. This CDR3 contains 14 residues. Trimming removed 3 bases at V and 3 bases at J, with 11 bases between. CDR3 residues: CASSPSGEYYGYTF. The CDR3 DNA is TGTGCCAGCTCACCGTCGGGAGAATACTATGGCTACACCTTC.

This clone was observed a single time. The chain carries TRBV7-3 and TRBJ2-5, with 7 bases matching TRBD2. V was pared by 0 bases and J by 5 bases, with 0 bases of the junction left unmatched. This CDR3 has 13 amino acids. Germline lookup yields CDR1 SGHTA and CDR2 FQGTGA. The CDR3 nucleotides are TGTGCCAGCAGCTTAACCGGGGGGGAGACCCAGTACTTC. It translates to CASSLTGGETQYF.

The chain combines TRBV18 with TRBJ1-1; 8 bases are shared with TRBD1. Germline assignment: CDR1 KGHSH and CDR2 LQKENI. J lost 2 bases, V lost 4 bases, and 3 bases had no gene match. The CDR3 loop spans 14 amino acids. CDR3 loop: CASSRQGANTEAFF. The CDR3 DNA reads TGTGCCAGCTCACGCCAGGGGGCTAACACTGAAGCTTTCTTT.

The chain combines TRBV19 with TRBJ1-6; the match to TRBD1 covers 7 bases. Germline V CDR1 and CDR2: LNHDA, SQIVND (reference sequence). The CDR3 has 15 amino acids. V dropped 5 bases and J dropped 6; count of bases not matched to a gene: 7. Here the CDR3 DNA reads TGTGCCAGTAGTTTGGGACAGTCACGTAATTCACCCCTCCACTTT. Its translation is CASSLGQSRNSPLHF.

This clone was observed a handful of times. The rearrangement uses TRBV2 and TRBJ1-6; 9 bases match TRBD1. The CDR3 runs to 14 residues. V was pared by 6 bases and J by 8 bases, with 5 bases of the junction left unmatched. Germline V gives CDR1 SNHLY, CDR2 FYNNEI. The CDR3 protein is CASSDDRGYSPLHF. CDR3 DNA sequence: TGTGCCAGCAGCGACGACAGGGGGTATTCACCCCTCCACTTT.

The chain is built from TRBV10-3 and TRBJ2-7; either TRBD1 or TRBD2 may fit D (6 bases each). V shed 6 bases and J shed 9 bases, with 12 bases lying between them. In germline, CDR1 is ENHRY, CDR2 SYGVKD. This CDR3 has 11 amino acids. This CDR3 reads CAISREGGQYF. The CDR3, as DNA: TGTGCCATCAGCCGAGAGGGGGGGCAGTACTTC.

This chain uses TRBV23-1 with TRBJ2-4; 7 positions agree with TRBD1. Being an ORF, TRBV23-1 has a function that is uncertain. V shed 0 bases, J shed 6 bases, and the junction held 11 bases outside the gene matches. The CDR3 runs 17 residues. CDR3 DNA: TGCGCCAGCAGTCAATCAAGGGAAGGGGGCTCCGGAAACATTCAGTACTTC. Amino acids: CASSQSREGGSGNIQYF.